This T cell receptor beta chain was obtained from a study of T cell repertoires in cytomegalovirus infection. Study details: Signatures in public TCR beta sequences pointed to both CMV infection and matching HLA type.

This CDR3 comprises 13 residues. The trim removed 8 bases at V and 5 bases at J, leaving 4 bases unmatched. Looked up from germline, CDR1 is MDHEN and CDR2 is SYDVKM. Study-wide findings and caveats: Identification of carriers of CMV plus the relevant HLA was achieved through cumulative public TCR beta family frequency. Clonotypes of TCR beta that were HLA-C-restricted and CMV-specific dominated the ex vivo response.

This clonotype has more than one count but fewer than ten. What it binds is not known. MiXCR, applied by TCRdb to the reads, yields one record per CDR3 protein. In the table there are around 300,000 distinct CDR3 sequences, around 20% of which are singletons. The chain recombines TRBV28 with TRBJ2-5; TRBD1 agrees at 11 bases. The sequences come from cultured PBMCs, collected from culture after CMV antigen stimulation. This clonotype was sampled from a human donor in good health (CMV status not recorded). Some clones in this sample may be carry-over from other donors' samples. CDR3 DNA: TGTGCCAGCCGGGACAGGGGGTCCGAGACCCAGTACTTC. This gives the protein CASRDRGSETQYF.